This TCR beta chain originates from a study of CD8 T cells in ankylosing spondylitis. Study-wide results and limits: Peripheral blood held disease-linked clones only at relatively low frequency, and these were CD8+.

This clonotype showed up just a few times. Its antigen is unidentified. As the method for making TCR beta libraries, quantitative 5'-RACE with molecular barcodes was used. TCRdb reanalysed the 5' RACE reads using MiXCR and keeps one entry per CDR3 protein. The sample has about 180,000 distinct CDR3 sequences; approximately 10% are singletons. V was trimmed by 8 bases and J by 6 bases, leaving 15 bases between them. This CDR3 comprises 13 residues. Sequencing was carried out using blood, either unsorted or a sorted T cell fraction (not recorded which). The J gene is TRBJ2-3, the V gene TRBV12-3 or TRBV12-4, with a tentative D call TRBD1 (6 bases). The sequence was obtained from a female donor with ankylosing spondylitis or in good health (not recorded which). The CDR3 DNA reads as TGTGCCAGCTCCTCCTACAGGGTCGATACGCAGTATTTT. It translates to CASSSYRVDTQYF.